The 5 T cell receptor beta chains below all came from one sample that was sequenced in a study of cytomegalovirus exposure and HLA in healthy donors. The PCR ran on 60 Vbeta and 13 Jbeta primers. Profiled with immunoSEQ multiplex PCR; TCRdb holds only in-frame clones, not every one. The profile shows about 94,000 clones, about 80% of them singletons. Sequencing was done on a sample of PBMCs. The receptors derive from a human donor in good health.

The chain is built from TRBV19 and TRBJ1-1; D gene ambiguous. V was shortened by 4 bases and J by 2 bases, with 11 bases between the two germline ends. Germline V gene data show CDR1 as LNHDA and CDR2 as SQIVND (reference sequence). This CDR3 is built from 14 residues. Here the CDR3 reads CASSRRAINTEAFF. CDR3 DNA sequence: TGTGCCAGTAGTAGGAGGGCTATCAACACTGAAGCTTTCTTT.

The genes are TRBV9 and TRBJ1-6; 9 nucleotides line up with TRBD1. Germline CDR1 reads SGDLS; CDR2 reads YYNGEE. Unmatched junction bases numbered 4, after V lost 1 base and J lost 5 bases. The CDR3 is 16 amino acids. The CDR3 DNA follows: TGTGCCAGCAGCGTACGGACAGGGGCCGATAATTCACCCCTCCACTTT. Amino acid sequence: CASSVRTGADNSPLHF.

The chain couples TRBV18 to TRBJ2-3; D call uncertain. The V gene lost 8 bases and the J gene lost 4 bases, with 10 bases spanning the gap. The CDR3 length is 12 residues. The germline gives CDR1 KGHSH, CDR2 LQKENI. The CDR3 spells CASANSADTQYF. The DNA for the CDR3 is TGTGCCAGCGCAAACTCCGCAGATACGCAGTATTTT.

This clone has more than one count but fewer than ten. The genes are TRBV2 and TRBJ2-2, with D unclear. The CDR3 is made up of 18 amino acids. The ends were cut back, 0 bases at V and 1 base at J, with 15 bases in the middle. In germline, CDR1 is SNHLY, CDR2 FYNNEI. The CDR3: CASSEALPSSVNTGELFF. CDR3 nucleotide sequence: TGTGCCAGCAGTGAAGCGCTTCCCTCCAGTGTGAACACCGGGGAGCTGTTTTTT.

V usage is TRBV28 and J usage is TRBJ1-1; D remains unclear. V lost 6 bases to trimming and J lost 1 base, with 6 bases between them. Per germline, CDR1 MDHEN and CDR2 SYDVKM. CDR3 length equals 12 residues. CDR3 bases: TGTGCCAGCAGACGGGAGAACACTGAAGCTTTCTTT. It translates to CASRRENTEAFF. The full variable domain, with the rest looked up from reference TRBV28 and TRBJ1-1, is DVKVTQSSRYLVKRTGEKVFLECVQDMDHENMFWYRQDPGLGLRLIYFSYDVKMKEKGDIPEGYSVSREKKERFSLILESASTNQTSMYLCASRRENTEAFFGQGTRLTVV.